One sample yielded the 31 T cell receptor delta chains listed below, sequenced in a study of γδ T cells in repeated Plasmodium falciparum infection. TCRdb processed the multiplex PCR reads again with the CATT caller. The profile shows more than 45,000 delta-chain clones, over 1.5% of them singletons. Bulk repertoires came from Vgamma9/Vdelta2+ or Vdelta2-negative gammadelta T cells flow-sorted from PBMC. Specimen: gamma-delta T cells from blood. Receptors originate from a pool of human donors (malaria-infected and uninfected, not separated).

In its sample, this clone was seen a few times. TCRdb's entry gives the protein of a much larger clone, which mismatches this DNA's translation at residue 10, likely from a read error; the protein reported here is translated from the DNA. The V gene is TRDV1, the J gene TRDJ1, with D perhaps matching TRDD3 (6 bases). No J gene is reported in TCRdb; it was inferred here by comparing the DNA with germline. The CDR3 is made up of 20 amino acids. Per germline, CDR1 TSWWSYY and CDR2 QGS. The V gene lost 4 bases and the J gene lost 0 bases, with 27 bases spanning the gap. The CDR3 reads CALGGTPAGYGVQYTDKLIF. The DNA for the CDR3 is TGTGCTCTTGGGGGTACGCCCGCGGGATATGGGGTTCAGTACACCGATAAACTCATCTTT.

This clone was seen more than once but under ten times. A far bigger clonotype differs at one base, so this is likely a read error. In the same sample, other DNA sequences code for this CDR3. The chain links TRDV1 to TRDJ1; 10 positions agree with TRDD3. This CDR3 is 25 amino acids long. Germline CDR1 TSWWSYY, CDR2 QGS. CDR3 sequence reads: CALGEGLHRAKTGGSFPPYTDKLIF. The CDR3 DNA reads as TGCGCTCTTGGGGAAGGACTGCATCGGGCGAAGACTGGGGGATCGTTTCCCCCGTACACCGATAAACTCATCTTT.

This clone has just a few counts. The protein TCRdb gives is from a much larger clone and does not agree with this DNA's translation at residue 13, likely a read error; the protein shown here comes from the DNA. This chain connects TRDV2 to TRDJ3; TRDD3 is a possible D gene (6 bases). TCRdb records no J gene; here it was assigned by comparing the DNA to germline. V shed 0 bases and J shed 2 bases, with 22 bases lying between them. CDR1 is GEAIGNYY and CDR2 is EKD in the germline V gene. The CDR3 has 21 residues. CDR3 loop: CACDTAGGGGGSPWDTRQMFF. The CDR3 DNA sequence: TGTGCCTGTGACACCGCAGGAGGTGGGGGGGGAAGCCCCTGGGACACCCGACAGATGTTTTTC.

This clone was counted at least ten times. A far more abundant clone sits one base away, making this likely a read error. Other DNA sequences in the sample encode the same CDR3. The J gene is TRDJ1, the V gene TRDV1; D is undetermined. The CDR3 runs 17 residues. Germline V lookup: CDR1 TSWWSYY, CDR2 QGS. The CDR3 sequence: CALGKGPPADGTDKLIF. In DNA, the CDR3 is TGCGCTCTTGGGAAGGGGCCTCCCGCAGATGGGACCGATAAACTCATCTTT.

In this sample, this clone turned up a few times. The chain joins TRDV1 to TRDJ1; TRDD3 agrees at 7 bases. TCRdb is silent on the J gene; assignment here came from matching the DNA to germline. This CDR3 is built from 17 residues. From germline, CDR1 is TSWWSYY and CDR2 QGS. The J segment lost 1 base and the V segment lost 2 bases, leaving 10 bases of the junction unmatched. The CDR3 nucleotides are TGTGCTCTTGGGGAAGACGTTCCTGGGGGGGTCACCGATAAACTCATCTTT. It codes for CALGEDVPGGVTDKLIF.

To note about this clone: A far more abundant clone sits one base away, making this likely a read error. Other DNA sequences in the same sample also yield this CDR3. The chain couples TRDV1 to TRDJ1; D is perhaps TRDD2 (5 bases). No J gene is reported in TCRdb; it was inferred here by comparing the DNA with germline. This CDR3 is 23 amino acids long. Germline CDR1 is TSWWSYY and CDR2 is QGS. Trimming removed 1 base from V and 2 bases from J, with 35 bases in between. CDR3 region: CALGERLNQVVPSCFPSTDKLIF. As DNA, the CDR3 is TGTGCTCTTGGGGAACGCCTAAATCAAGTTGTTCCAAGCTGTTTCCCTTCGACCGATAAACTCATCTTT.

This clone was seen once. The J gene is TRDJ1, the V gene TRDV1; 9 bases are a match to TRDD3. Here the J gene came from matching the DNA to germline, since TCRdb omits it. There are 21 residues in the CDR3. Germline CDR1 reads TSWWSYY; CDR2 reads QGS. V shed 1 base, J shed 0 bases, and the junction held 18 bases outside the gene matches. CDR3 in amino acids: CALGERDTGGLQHTYTDKLIF. The DNA of the CDR3 is TGTGCTCTTGGGGAACGTGATACTGGGGGACTCCAGCACACGTACACCGATAAACTCATCTTT.

In regard to this clone: This DNA translates differently at residue 15 from the TCRdb protein, which is that of a much larger clone; a read error is likely, and the protein shown is the DNA's own translation. For the V gene the call is TRDV2; the J gene has no call. The CDR3 sequence is 16 residues long. Germline values: CDR1 GEAIGNYY, CDR2 EKD. The CDR3 loop is CACDSTQSTHTDKLTF. In DNA form, the CDR3 reads TGTGCCTGTGACTCGACCCAATCAACTCACACCGATAAACTCACCTTT.

About this clone: The TCRdb protein, from a much larger clone, departs from this DNA's translation at residue 15, likely by read error; the protein shown derives from the DNA. This rearrangement joins TRDV1 to TRDJ2; perhaps TRDD2 as D (5 bases). The CDR3 has 30 amino acids. Per germline, CDR1 TSWWSYY and CDR2 QGS. Trimming took off 4 bases at V and 0 bases at J, with 54 bases between the two ends. The CDR3 here is CALGGLTTKPPLPGLRNDACGSALTAQLFF. The DNA of the CDR3 is TGTGCTCTTGGGGGACTAACAACTAAACCCCCCCTACCCGGACTTCGTAATGATGCCTGTGGTAGTGCTTTGACAGCACAACTCTTCTTT.

There are many counts of this clone. A read error likely explains this, since a far larger clone differs by one base. At the DNA level, this CDR3 is encoded by other sequences in the same sample as well. The chain uses TRDV1 and TRDJ1; TRDD3 aligns across 8 bases. Per the germline V gene, CDR1 is TSWWSYY and CDR2 is QGS. The CDR3 contains 15 residues. CDR3 DNA: TGCGCTCTTGGGGAACTAGGAGGGATACGCATTAAACTCATCTTT. Protein product: CALGELGGIRIKLIF.

Comment on this clone: The TCRdb protein, from a much larger clone, departs from this DNA's translation at residue 19, likely by read error; the protein shown derives from the DNA. J gene calling gave no result, while the V gene is TRDV2; the tabulated D call, TRDD3, remains unverified against the DNA. The germline V gene encodes CDR1 GEAIGNYY and CDR2 EKD. This CDR3 has 20 residues. For the CDR3, the DNA is TGTGCCTGTGACGCAGAAGGGGGACTATACTGGGGGTCCTACACCGATAAACTCACCTTT. Protein sequence: CACDAEGGLYWGSYTDKLTF.

In its sample, this clone was seen a few times. The protein in TCRdb stems from a much larger clone and differs at residue 4 from this DNA's translation, likely a read error; here the protein is translated from the DNA. The chain carries TRDV2 and TRDJ1; D call uncertain. In the absence of a J gene in TCRdb, the DNA was matched to germline to assign it here. The germline V gene has CDR1 GEAIGNYY and CDR2 EKD. The CDR3 runs to 19 residues. The CDR3 DNA is TGTGCCTGTGGCACCGTACTCGCGGGCCCTATCGGAAGCACCGATAAACTCATCTTT. The encoded protein is CACGTVLAGPIGSTDKLIF.

Of note for this clone: The protein recorded in TCRdb matches a much larger clone and deviates from this DNA's translation at residue 6, suggesting a read error; the protein here is obtained by translating the DNA. CDR3 sequence reads: CAFSVHHFLRGWETDKLIF. In nucleotides, the CDR3 is TGTGCCTTTTCCGTCCACCATTTCCTACGCGGCTGGGAAACCGATAAACTCATCTTT. V is TRDV3 and J is TRDJ1; 7 positions match TRDD2. Per the germline V gene, CDR1 is TVYSNPD and CDR2 is GDNSRS (reference sequence). V lost 2 bases, J lost 2 bases, and 23 bases stayed unmatched. The CDR3 covers 19 residues.

This clone was seen only a few times. TCRdb has a much larger clone's protein, which differs at residue 20 from the translation of this DNA, likely because of a read error; what is shown is the protein translated from the DNA. The chain uses TRDV2 and TRDJ3; 12 bases line up with TRDD3. Here the J gene was assigned by germline matching of the DNA, as TCRdb has none. Germline V lookup: CDR1 GEAIGNYY, CDR2 EKD. CDR3 length: 23 residues. The DNA for the CDR3 is TGTGCCTGTGACACCCCGTCTGTACTGGGGGATACTGGGAGCTCCTGGGACACCCGACGGATGTTTTTC. Translated: CACDTPSVLGDTGSSWDTRRMFF.

The sample holds a few counts of this clone. TCRdb's protein, taken from a much larger clone, differs from this DNA's translation at residue 13, likely owing to a read error; the protein displayed comes from the DNA. This sequence joins TRDV1 and TRDJ1; TRDD3 matches at 10 bases. CDR1 and CDR2 (germline): TSWWSYY, QGS. The CDR3 is made up of 21 amino acids. Trimming at V came to 3 bases and at J to 4 bases, leaving 23 bases not matched to a gene. CDR3 sequence: CALGDTRGYWGIARDDDKLIF. The CDR3 nucleotides are TGTGCTCTTGGGGATACTAGGGGGTACTGGGGGATCGCGCGGGATGACGATAAACTCATCTTT.

A remark on this clone: One base separates it from a far larger clone, so it is likely a read error. The sample has other DNA sequences that encode this CDR3 too. The chain is built from TRDV1 and TRDJ1, with 7 nucleotides matching TRDD3. The CDR3 totals 20 residues. CDR1 is TSWWSYY, CDR2 QGS, per germline. CDR3 in amino acids: CALGELGGITHLMYTDKLIF. The CDR3 DNA reads as TGTGCCCTTGGGGAACTAGGGGGGATCACCCATCTAATGTACACCGATAAACTCATCTTT.

This clone has just a few counts. TCRdb has a much larger clone's protein, which differs at residue 3 from the translation of this DNA, likely because of a read error; what is shown is the protein translated from the DNA. This chain joins TRDV1 and TRDJ1, with D perhaps assigned TRDD2 or TRDD3 (7 bases each). TCRdb does not report a J gene; here it was assigned by matching the DNA to germline references. The CDR3 extends over 16 amino acids. Germline lookup yields CDR1 TSWWSYY and CDR2 QGS. The CDR3 here is CAPGDNLPPDTDKLIF. CDR3 DNA: TGTGCTCCTGGGGATAACCTTCCTCCGGACACCGATAAACTCATCTTT.

This clone was detected only a few times. TCRdb's protein, taken from a much larger clone, differs from this DNA's translation at residue 18, likely owing to a read error; the protein displayed comes from the DNA. The V and J genes are TRDV1 and TRDJ1; D is undetermined. CDR1 is TSWWSYY, CDR2 QGS, per germline. This CDR3 has 19 amino acids. In DNA, the CDR3 is TGTGCTCTTGGGGAACTGGACGGTACGTTAACTGTGTACACCGATAAACTCACCTTT. Encoded protein: CALGELDGTLTVYTDKLTF.

This clone was detected ten times or more. At residue 23, the TCRdb protein departs from the DNA translation, so the protein shown here was derived from the DNA itself. The sample contains more than one DNA sequence encoding this CDR3. This chain links TRDV1 with TRDJ1; 12 bases line up with TRDD3. V lost 5 bases, J lost 3 bases, and 43 bases stayed unmatched. CDR3 length: 28 residues. The V gene's germline CDR1 is TSWWSYY and CDR2 QGS. Written as DNA, the CDR3 is TGTGCTCTTGGGACTACCGTCACCAAACGGGTTGTACTGGGGGATACACTTGGGGGGACAGAAGACGCCGATAAACTCATCTTT. Translating it yields CALGTTVTKRVVLGDTLGGTEDADKLIF.

About this clone: TCRdb shows a much larger clone's protein in place of this DNA's translation, and the two differ at residue 13, likely through a read error; the protein shown is translated from the DNA. The V and J genes are TRDV1 and TRDJ1; TRDD3 matches 13 bases. As TCRdb names no J gene, one was assigned here on the basis of a DNA match to germline. Germline trimming cut 0 bases from V and 3 bases from J; bases unmatched to any gene: 22. Per germline, CDR1 TSWWSYY and CDR2 QGS. This CDR3 spans 23 amino acids. CDR3 residues: CALGELQAGGGRHWGIRADKLIF. CDR3 DNA sequence: TGTGCTCTTGGGGAACTTCAAGCTGGGGGGGGACGACACTGGGGGATACGCGCCGATAAACTCATCTTT.

This clone was picked up a small number of times. This DNA translates differently at residue 12 from the TCRdb protein, which is that of a much larger clone; a read error is likely, and the protein shown is the DNA's own translation. This chain joins TRDV2 and TRDJ3, with a possible D match to TRDD2 (8 bases). The J gene, missing from TCRdb, was assigned here through DNA to germline matching. The CDR3 sequence is 23 residues long. V shed 0 bases and J shed 5 bases, with 31 bases lying between them. Germline V gene sequence: CDR1 GEAIGNYY, CDR2 EKD. DNA for the CDR3: TGTGCCTGTGACACCGCGGCTCCTTCCTATCAAGCTGGGGGTATACGGGACACCCGACAGATGTTTTTC. Translation gives CACDTAAPSYQAGGIRDTRQMFF.

A word on this clone: Its ends do not fully match the called genes, so a read error is possible. The chain recombines TRDV1 with TRDJ1, with 12 positions matching TRDD3. Germline CDR1 TSWWSYY, CDR2 QGS. CDR3 size: 24 residues. For the CDR3, the DNA is TGTGCCCTTGGGGAATTTAACCCCCGGGGGGGGCACTGGGGGATACCGGGGGGCTCCGATAAACTCATCTTT. It encodes CALGEFNPRGGHWGIPGGSDKLIF.

Of note for this clone: TCRdb's protein for this DNA is that of a much larger clone and differs from the translation at residue 7, likely a read error; the protein shown is the DNA translation. The chain recombines TRDV3 with TRDJ1; tentative D call: TRDD3 (5 bases). CDR1 TVYSNPD and CDR2 GDNSRS come from the germline V gene (reference sequence). The CDR3 is 17 amino acids. With 3 bases removed from V and 0 bases from J, the gap between germline ends came to 23 bases. The CDR3 bases are TGTGCCTTCAAGGGGGCCTCCCTGCTAACTTACACCGATAAACTCATCTTT. It encodes CAFKGASLLTYTDKLIF.

There are many counts of this clone. The protein TCRdb lists belongs to a much larger clone and differs from this DNA's translation at residue 6, which points to a read error; the protein shown is made from the DNA. The V call is TRDV1, the J call TRDJ1; D might be TRDD3 (5 bases). Germline lookup yields CDR1 TSWWSYY and CDR2 QGS. V shed 4 bases and J shed 5 bases, with 32 bases lying between them. This CDR3 contains 20 residues. The CDR3 DNA follows: TGTGCTCTTGGGGGGGCGCGGTTATTAGGGGGCACCCGGGGAGCAGATAAACTCATCTTT. As protein: CALGGARLLGGTRGADKLIF.

This clone came up a few times. A far larger clone differs by one base, so this is likely a read error. Other DNA sequences in this specimen translate into the identical CDR3. This sequence joins TRDV1 and TRDJ1, with D perhaps matching TRDD2 (5 bases). Per the germline V gene, CDR1 is TSWWSYY and CDR2 is QGS. Trimming left V 0 bases short and J 10 bases short, with 30 bases between. This CDR3 has 19 residues. The CDR3 is CALGELPPSLMLPERGLIF. CDR3 nucleotides: TGTGCTCTTGGGGAACTTCCCCCCTCCCTCATGCTTCCCGAGAGGGGACTCATCTTT.

This clone occurred many times. TCRdb's entry gives the protein of a much larger clone, which mismatches this DNA's translation at residue 15, likely from a read error; the protein reported here is translated from the DNA. J is TRDJ1 and V is TRDV2; 12 nucleotides match TRDD3. Germline loops: CDR1 GEAIGNYY, CDR2 EKD. The CDR3 is 16 residues long. The CDR3 is CACDRVLGDTSLKLTF. For the CDR3, the DNA is TGTGCCTGTGATCGGGTACTGGGGGATACCTCCCTTAAACTCACCTTT.

The table lists this clone with a few counts. Given a far larger clone just one base away, this is likely a sequencing read error. The same CDR3 can be traced to other DNA sequences in this sample. The chain combines TRDV3 with TRDJ1; TRDD3 matches 12 bases. This CDR3 is built from 22 residues. Looked up from germline, CDR1 is TVYSNPD and CDR2 is GDNSRS (reference sequence). DNA for the CDR3: TGTGCCTTTTGCCCGAGCTTCCTACAGTACTGGGGGATACCGGATCGTACCGATAAACTCATTTTT. Its protein is CAFCPSFLQYWGIPDRTDKLIF. The whole variable domain, remainder taken from reference TRDV3 and TRDJ1, is CDKVTQSSPDQTVASGSEVVLLCTYDTVYSNPDLFWYRIRPDYSFQFVFYGDNSRSEGADFTQGRFSVKHILTQKAFHLVISPVRTEDSATYYCAFCPSFLQYWGIPDRTDKLIFGKGTRVTVEP.

This clone was picked up many times. A far larger clone differs by one base, so this is likely a read error. The sample contains more than one DNA sequence encoding this CDR3. This chain joins TRDV2 and TRDJ2, with D possibly being TRDD3 (6 bases). The CDR3 spans 17 residues. From germline, CDR1 is GEAIGNYY and CDR2 EKD. CDR3 DNA sequence: TGTGCCTGTGACACCGTACTGGGAACGAACCTGACAGCTCAACTCTTCTTT. This translates into CACDTVLGTNLTAQLFF.

The sample holds many counts of this clone. This DNA's translation and the protein TCRdb lists, from a much larger clone, do not match at residue 18, likely due to a read error; the protein shown is translated from the DNA. V gene TRDV1 combines with J gene TRDJ1; 10 bases line up with TRDD3. Germline CDR1 is TSWWSYY and CDR2 is QGS. There are 20 residues in the CDR3. In DNA, the CDR3 is TGTGCTCTTGGGAACAAAAGAGGGCTACTGGGGGATTTAAACACCGATAAACCCATCTTT. This encodes CALGNKRGLLGDLNTDKPIF.

There are a few counts of this clone. This DNA's translation differs at residue 12 from TCRdb's protein, which comes from a much larger clone; a read error is likely, and the protein shown is translated from the DNA. The rearrangement uses TRDV2 and TRDJ3, with D perhaps TRDD3 (6 bases). Here the J gene came from matching the DNA to germline, since TCRdb omits it. V was cut by 0 bases and J by 1 base, with 30 bases left in between. CDR3 length: 24 amino acids. Germline lookup yields CDR1 GEAIGNYY and CDR2 EKD. CDR3 sequence: CACDTIDSRTGRSGPSWDTRQMFF. The CDR3 DNA follows: TGTGCCTGTGACACCATCGATTCCCGTACTGGGAGATCAGGGCCTTCCTGGGACACCCGACAGATGTTTTTC.

There are a few counts of this clone. The TCRdb protein comes from a much larger clone and disagrees with this DNA's translation at residue 11, likely due to a read error; the protein given here is derived from the DNA. The DNA for the CDR3 is TGTGCCTTTTGGCGCTCGGCGTACTGGGGGGGTCCTTACACCGATAAACTCATCTTT. This encodes CAFWRSAYWGGPYTDKLIF. The chain is built from TRDV3 and TRDJ1, with 8 bases matching TRDD3. V trimming: 2 bases; J trimming: 0 bases; junction bases outside the gene matches: 20. The V gene's germline CDR1 is TVYSNPD and CDR2 GDNSRS (reference sequence). The CDR3 consists of 19 residues.